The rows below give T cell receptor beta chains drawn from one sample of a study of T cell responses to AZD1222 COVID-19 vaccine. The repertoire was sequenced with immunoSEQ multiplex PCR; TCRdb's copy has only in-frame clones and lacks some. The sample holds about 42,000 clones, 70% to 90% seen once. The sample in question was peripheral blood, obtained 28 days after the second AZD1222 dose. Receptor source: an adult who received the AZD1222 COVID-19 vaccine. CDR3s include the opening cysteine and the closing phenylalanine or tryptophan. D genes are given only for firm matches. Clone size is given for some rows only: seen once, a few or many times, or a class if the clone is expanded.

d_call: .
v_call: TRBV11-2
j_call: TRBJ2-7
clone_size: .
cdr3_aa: CASSLDPGTSEQYF
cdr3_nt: TGTGCCAGCAGCTTAGATCCGGGAACCTCCGAGCAGTACTTC

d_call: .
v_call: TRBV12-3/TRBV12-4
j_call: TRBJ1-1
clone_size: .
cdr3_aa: CASSFRGRTEAFF
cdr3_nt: TGTGCCAGCAGTTTCCGGGGGCGCACTGAAGCTTTCTTT

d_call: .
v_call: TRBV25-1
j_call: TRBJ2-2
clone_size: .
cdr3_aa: CASKPLTNTGELFF
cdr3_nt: TGTGCCAGCAAGCCGCTTACGAACACCGGGGAGCTGTTTTTT

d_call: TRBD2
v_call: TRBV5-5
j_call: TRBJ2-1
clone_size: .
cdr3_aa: CASSFWREGRGEQFF
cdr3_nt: TGTGCCAGCAGCTTCTGGCGGGAGGGCCGGGGTGAGCAGTTCTTC

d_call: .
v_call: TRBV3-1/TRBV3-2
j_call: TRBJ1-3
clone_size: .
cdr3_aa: CASSQVIRGTIYF
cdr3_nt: TGTGCCAGCAGCCAAGTCATCCGGGGCACCATATATTTT

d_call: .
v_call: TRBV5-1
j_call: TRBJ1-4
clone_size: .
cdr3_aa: CASSSFNGATNEKLFF
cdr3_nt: TGCGCCAGCAGCTCGTTTAACGGAGCAACTAATGAAAAACTGTTTTTT

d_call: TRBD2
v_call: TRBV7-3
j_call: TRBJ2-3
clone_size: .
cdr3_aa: CASSASGGKDTQYF
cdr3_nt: TGTGCCAGCAGCGCTAGCGGGGGAAAGGATACGCAGTATTTT

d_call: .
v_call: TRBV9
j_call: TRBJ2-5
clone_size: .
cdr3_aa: CASSAPPGTSETQYF
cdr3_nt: TGTGCCAGCAGCGCCCCTCCAGGGACTTCGGAGACCCAGTACTTC

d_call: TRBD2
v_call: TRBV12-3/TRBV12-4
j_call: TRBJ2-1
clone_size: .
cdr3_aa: CASSPRLAGGPFF
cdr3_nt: TGTGCCAGCAGTCCAAGACTAGCGGGGGGCCCGTTCTTC

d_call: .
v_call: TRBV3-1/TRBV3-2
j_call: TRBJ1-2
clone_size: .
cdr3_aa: CASSQGYGYTF
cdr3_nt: TGTGCCAGCAGCCAAGGCTATGGCTACACCTTC

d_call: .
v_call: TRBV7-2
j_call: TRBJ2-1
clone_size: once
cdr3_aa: CASSSLPMGVSDEQFF
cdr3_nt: TGTGCCAGCAGCTCCTTGCCCATGGGTGTATCAGATGAGCAGTTCTTC

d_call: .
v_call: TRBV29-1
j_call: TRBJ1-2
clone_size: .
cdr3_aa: CSVGSPNYGYTF
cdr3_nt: TGCAGCGTCGGGTCCCCTAACTATGGCTACACCTTC

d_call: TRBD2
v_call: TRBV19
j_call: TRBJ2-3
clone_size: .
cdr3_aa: CASSGLVGTDTQYF
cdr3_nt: TGTGCCAGTTCCGGACTAGTAGGTACAGATACGCAGTATTTT

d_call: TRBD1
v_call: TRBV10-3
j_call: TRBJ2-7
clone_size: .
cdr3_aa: CAIRADRGIPSYEQYF
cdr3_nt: TGTGCCATCAGGGCAGACAGGGGGATCCCCTCCTACGAGCAGTACTTC

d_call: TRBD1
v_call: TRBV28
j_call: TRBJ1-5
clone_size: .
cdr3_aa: CASSSGQGRNQPQHF
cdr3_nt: TGTGCCAGCAGTTCCGGACAGGGTCGGAATCAGCCCCAGCATTTT

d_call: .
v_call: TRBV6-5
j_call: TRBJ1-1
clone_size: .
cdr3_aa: CASSSGYTEAFF
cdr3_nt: TGTGCCAGCAGTTCTGGATACACTGAAGCTTTCTTT

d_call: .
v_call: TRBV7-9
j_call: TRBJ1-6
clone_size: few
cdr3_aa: CASSYGQVNSPLHF
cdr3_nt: TGTGCCAGCAGCTACGGACAAGTTAATTCACCCCTCCACTTT

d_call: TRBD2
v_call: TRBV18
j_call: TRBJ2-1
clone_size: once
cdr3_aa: CASSPPGTSDLREQFF
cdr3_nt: TGTGCCAGCTCACCCCCCGGGACTAGCGACCTCAGGGAGCAGTTCTTC

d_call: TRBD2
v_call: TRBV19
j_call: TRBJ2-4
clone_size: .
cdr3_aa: CASSEREGNWHIQYF
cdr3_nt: TGTGCCAGTAGCGAGAGGGAGGGTAACTGGCACATTCAGTACTTC

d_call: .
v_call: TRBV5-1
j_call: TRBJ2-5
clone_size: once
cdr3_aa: CASSFGGPETQYF
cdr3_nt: TGCGCCAGCAGTTTCGGGGGGCCAGAGACCCAGTACTTC

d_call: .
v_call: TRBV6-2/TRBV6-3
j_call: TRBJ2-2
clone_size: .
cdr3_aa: CASTPGRHGGANTGELFF
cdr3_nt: TGTGCCAGCACCCCCGGCCGACATGGGGGCGCGAACACCGGGGAGCTGTTTTTT

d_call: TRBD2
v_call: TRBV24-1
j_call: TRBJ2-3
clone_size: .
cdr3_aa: CATSEAGLGTDTQYF
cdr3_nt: TGTGCCACCAGTGAAGCGGGGCTGGGCACAGATACGCAGTATTTT

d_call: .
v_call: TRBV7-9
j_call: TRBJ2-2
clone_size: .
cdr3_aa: CASNTGSAAGELFF
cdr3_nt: TGTGCCAGCAACACGGGCTCCGCGGCCGGGGAGCTGTTTTTT

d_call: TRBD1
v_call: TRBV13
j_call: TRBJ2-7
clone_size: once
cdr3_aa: CASSSGPTGAIGEQYF
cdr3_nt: TGTGCCAGCAGCTCGGGTCCGACAGGGGCAATTGGCGAGCAGTACTTC

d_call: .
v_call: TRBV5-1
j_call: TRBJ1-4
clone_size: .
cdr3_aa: CASSLGHRNEKLFF
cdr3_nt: TGCGCCAGCAGCTTGGGACACCGGAATGAAAAACTGTTTTTT

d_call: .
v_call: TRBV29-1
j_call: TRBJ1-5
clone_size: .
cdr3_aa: CSVEVGGGQPQHF
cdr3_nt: TGCAGCGTTGAAGTTGGGGGTGGCCAGCCCCAGCATTTT

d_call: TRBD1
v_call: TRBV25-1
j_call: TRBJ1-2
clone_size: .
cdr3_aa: CASSEGQANGYTF
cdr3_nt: TGTGCCAGCAGTGAAGGACAGGCGAATGGCTACACCTTC

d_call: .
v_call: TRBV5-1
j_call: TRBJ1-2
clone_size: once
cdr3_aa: CASSLPGGEGYTF
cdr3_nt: TGCGCCAGCAGCTTGCCCGGGGGCGAGGGCTACACCTTC

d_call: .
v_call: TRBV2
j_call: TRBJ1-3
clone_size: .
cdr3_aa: CASTPGGAGGNTIYF
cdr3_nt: TGTGCCAGCACCCCTGGGGGCGCGGGGGGAAACACCATATATTTT

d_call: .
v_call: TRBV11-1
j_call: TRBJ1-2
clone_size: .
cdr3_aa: CASSISGSWGYTF
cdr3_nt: TGTGCCAGCAGCATCTCAGGGTCCTGGGGCTACACCTTC

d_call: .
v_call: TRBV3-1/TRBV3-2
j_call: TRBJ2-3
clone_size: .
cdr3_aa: CASSQDPRTGDTQYF
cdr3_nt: TGTGCCAGCAGCCAAGATCCTCGGACCGGAGATACGCAGTATTTT

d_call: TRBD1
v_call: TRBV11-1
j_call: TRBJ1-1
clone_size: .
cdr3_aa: CASSMNNRGLNTEAFF
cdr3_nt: TGTGCCAGCAGCATGAACAACAGGGGATTGAACACTGAAGCTTTCTTT

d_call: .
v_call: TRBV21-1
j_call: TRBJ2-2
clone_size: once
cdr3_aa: CASSPSGVTGELFF
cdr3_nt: TGTGCCAGCTCCCCTAGCGGGGTTACCGGGGAGCTGTTTTTT

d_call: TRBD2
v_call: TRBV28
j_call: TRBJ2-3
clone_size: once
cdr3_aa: CASSFSAGGLPDTQYF
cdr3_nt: TGTGCCAGCAGTTTCTCCGCGGGGGGCCTCCCAGATACGCAGTATTTT

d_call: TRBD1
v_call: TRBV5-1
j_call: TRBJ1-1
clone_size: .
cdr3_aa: CASSTGTENTEAFF
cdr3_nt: TGCGCCAGCAGTACCGGGACAGAGAACACTGAAGCTTTCTTT

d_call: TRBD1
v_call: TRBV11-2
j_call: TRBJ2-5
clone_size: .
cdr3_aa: CASSLPGQAQETQYF
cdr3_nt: TGTGCCAGCAGCTTGCCGGGACAGGCCCAAGAGACCCAGTACTTC

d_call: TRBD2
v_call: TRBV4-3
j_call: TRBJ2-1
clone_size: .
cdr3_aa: CASSRTSGEYNEQFF
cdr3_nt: TGCGCCAGCAGTCGCACTAGCGGGGAATACAATGAGCAGTTCTTC